One sample yielded the 30 T cell receptor beta chains listed below, sequenced in a study of blood T cell repertoires in COVID-19. Clones were sequenced by immunoSEQ multiplex PCR, and TCRdb holds only the in-frame ones, with some missing. The table includes approximately 65,000 clones, roughly three quarters detected once. The specimen was peripheral blood. These receptors came from a man aged 80 or over with acute or convalescent COVID-19.

The rearrangement links TRBV7-8 to TRBJ2-7; D remains ambiguous. The germline V gene encodes CDR1 SGHVS and CDR2 FQNEAQ. Trimming shortened V by 5 bases and J by 6 bases, and 11 bases separated the two germline ends. This CDR3 has 12 amino acids. CDR3 region: CASSANRVEQYF. The DNA of the CDR3 is TGTGCCAGCAGCGCTAACCGGGTCGAGCAGTACTTC.

A single count supports this clone. The chain carries TRBV15 and TRBJ1-2; D is undetermined. V gave up 2 bases and J gave up 8 bases, with 9 bases separating them. Germline assignment: CDR1 LNHNV and CDR2 YYDKDF (reference sequence). The CDR3 consists of 12 residues. The CDR3 region has the DNA TGTGCCACCAGCAGACCCTCGGGAGGCTACACCTTC. It encodes CATSRPSGGYTF.

V is TRBV27 and J is TRBJ1-1, with TRBD1 matching 7 bases. CDR3 length: 15 amino acids. From germline, CDR1 is MNHEY and CDR2 SMNVEV (reference sequence). Germline trimming cut 7 bases from V and 4 bases from J; bases unmatched to any gene: 12. The CDR3 loop reads CASIGTVGYGTEAFF. CDR3 DNA sequence: TGTGCCAGCATCGGGACAGTCGGATACGGCACTGAAGCTTTCTTT.

The chain employs TRBV19 and TRBJ1-1; D is unresolved. V was clipped by 3 bases and J by 1 base, with 6 bases between them. This CDR3 is 13 amino acids long. Germline-derived CDR1 and CDR2 are LNHDA and SQIVND (reference sequence). The CDR3 protein is CASSIGPNTEAFF. The CDR3 DNA follows: TGTGCCAGTAGTATTGGGCCGAACACTGAAGCTTTCTTT.

J is TRBJ1-1 and V is TRBV9; D perhaps matches TRBD1 (6 bases). Per germline, CDR1 SGDLS and CDR2 YYNGEE. This CDR3 comprises 14 residues. Trimming removed 4 bases at V and 3 bases at J, with 13 bases between. The CDR3 is CASSTGMYDTEAFF. CDR3 DNA: TGTGCCAGCAGCACAGGGATGTATGACACTGAAGCTTTCTTT.

The gene calls are TRBV6-2 or TRBV6-3 and TRBJ2-1, with 9 bases fitting TRBD2. V was clipped by 5 bases and J by 8 bases; unmatched bases: 16. Germline V gene sequence: CDR1 MNHEY, CDR2 SVGEGT. CDR3 length: 17 residues. The chain's CDR3 is CASSPSRRSGRRDEQFF. CDR3 DNA: TGTGCCAGCAGTCCCTCAAGGAGAAGCGGGAGGAGAGATGAGCAGTTCTTC.

The V gene is TRBV5-1, the J gene TRBJ1-3; 10 nucleotides line up with TRBD1. Unmatched junction bases numbered 4, after V lost 7 bases and J lost 3 bases. There are 14 residues in the CDR3. Germline loops: CDR1 SGHRS, CDR2 YFSETQ. CDR3 protein: CASQTGGDGNTIYF. As DNA, the CDR3 is TGCGCCAGCCAGACAGGGGGCGATGGAAACACCATATATTTT.

This clone came up once. This chain uses TRBV24-1 with TRBJ1-1; 7 bases are shared with TRBD1. Germline V gene sequence: CDR1 KGHDR, CDR2 SFDVKD. Germline trimming cut 2 bases from V and 4 bases from J; bases unmatched to any gene: 3. This CDR3 is built from 14 residues. CDR3 protein: CATSDSTGRTEAFF. The CDR3 bases are TGTGCCACCAGTGATTCGACAGGGCGCACTGAAGCTTTCTTT.

The chain employs TRBV9 and TRBJ2-3, with 11 bases lining up with TRBD2. V gave up 4 bases and J gave up 3 bases; unmatched junction bases: 10. CDR3 length: 17 amino acids. Germline V gene lookup returns CDR1 SGDLS and CDR2 YYNGEE. CDR3 nucleotide sequence: TGTGCCAGCAGCTCGTACCTAGCGGGAGGTGCGACAGATACGCAGTATTTT. It translates to CASSSYLAGGATDTQYF.

This chain links TRBV18 with TRBJ2-7, with 7 bases identical to TRBD1. Germline assignment: CDR1 KGHSH and CDR2 LQKENI. V shed 6 bases, J shed 1 base, and the junction held 12 bases outside the gene matches. This CDR3 has 16 amino acids. CDR3 nucleotides: TGTGCCAGCTCTCCCGTTCCGGGACAGACTTCCTACGAGCAGTACTTC. Translation gives CASSPVPGQTSYEQYF.

This sequence joins TRBV20-1 and TRBJ1-5; 7 positions agree with TRBD1. Germline V gene sequence: CDR1 DFQATT, CDR2 SNEGSKA (reference sequence). The V segment lost 3 bases and the J segment 7 bases; nucleotides outside the gene matches: 0. CDR3 length: 11 amino acids. The CDR3: CSASRGQPQHF. The CDR3 DNA reads TGCAGTGCTAGCAGGGGGCAGCCCCAGCATTTT.

The genes are TRBV5-1 and TRBJ1-3; D unresolved. The germline gives CDR1 SGHRS, CDR2 YFSETQ. The CDR3 spans 13 residues. Trimming cost V 4 bases and J 0 bases, with 5 bases left between them. The DNA of the CDR3 is TGCGCCAGCAGCGTCGGCTCTGGAAACACCATATATTTT. This codes for CASSVGSGNTIYF.

The chain has TRBV27 and TRBJ2-3, with 13 bases that match TRBD2. The CDR3 loop spans 14 amino acids. CDR1 MNHEY and CDR2 SMNVEV come from the germline V gene (reference sequence). V gave up 7 bases and J gave up 3 bases; unmatched junction bases: 1. The CDR3 region has the DNA TGTGCCAGCATGACTAGCGGGAGGACAGATACGCAGTATTTT. Protein: CASMTSGRTDTQYF.

This clone was observed a single time. The chain couples TRBV28 to TRBJ2-2, with TRBD2 matching 8 bases. Looked up from germline, CDR1 is MDHEN and CDR2 is SYDVKM. The CDR3 totals 15 residues. J was trimmed by 5 bases and V by 2 bases; bases with no gene match: 4. The DNA of the CDR3 is TGTGCCAGCAGTTTAGTACTAGCGGTAACCGGGGAGCTGTTTTTT. Translated: CASSLVLAVTGELFF.

The CDR3: CASSLSPAGPYEQYF. CDR3 DNA sequence: TGTGCCAGCAGCTTGAGCCCGGCAGGGCCCTACGAGCAGTACTTC. The rearrangement joins TRBV7-2 to TRBJ2-7, with D perhaps matching TRBD1 (5 bases). Germline assignment: CDR1 SGHTA and CDR2 FQGNSA. Trimming removed 3 bases at V and 2 bases at J, with 14 bases between. This CDR3 comprises 15 residues.

The CDR3 DNA reads as TGCGCCAGCAGTGAAACAAGAGATAGCGGGAGGGCCCAGAACACCGGGGAGCTGTTTTTT. Its translation: CASSETRDSGRAQNTGELFF. The genes are TRBV10-1 and TRBJ2-2; 11 bases are shared with TRBD2. CDR1 is WNHNN, CDR2 SYGVQD, per germline (reference sequence). J lost 1 base, V lost 3 bases, and 13 bases had no gene match. The CDR3 sequence is 20 residues long.

The chain combines TRBV30 with TRBJ1-2; the D gene is possibly TRBD1 (6 bases). Trimming took 2 bases from V and 4 from J, leaving 17 bases between them. CDR3 length: 15 residues. Germline V lookup: CDR1 GTSNPN, CDR2 SVGIG (reference sequence). Written as DNA, the CDR3 is TGTGCCTGGAGTTTCCCAGGGGCGCAAGGCTATGGCTACACCTTC. Its protein is CAWSFPGAQGYGYTF. The full variable domain, rest sourced from reference TRBV30 and TRBJ1-2, is SQTIHQWPATLVQPVGSPLSLECTVEGTSNPNLYWYRQAAGRGLQLLFYSVGIGQISSEVPQNLSASRPQDRQFILSSKKLLLSDSGFYLCAWSFPGAQGYGYTFGSGTRLTVV.

The chain has TRBV5-5 and TRBJ1-1; D may be TRBD1 (5 bases). The germline CDR1 and CDR2 sequences are SGHKS and YYEKEE (reference sequence). This CDR3 is built from 14 residues. The V and J ends lost 3 bases and 1 base respectively, with 10 bases between them. The CDR3 DNA follows: TGTGCCAGCAGCTCCGGGACTGCGAACACTGAAGCTTTCTTT. Translating gives CASSSGTANTEAFF.

The rearrangement links TRBV10-1 to TRBJ1-6; 9 nucleotides align to TRBD1. Germline V CDR1 and CDR2: WNHNN, SYGVQD (reference sequence). V lost 7 bases and J lost 5; bases outside the gene matches: 6. The CDR3 totals 15 residues. This chain's CDR3 is CASKPGQGHNSPLHF. CDR3 nucleotides: TGCGCCAGCAAGCCGGGACAGGGCCATAATTCACCCCTCCACTTT.

V usage is TRBV19 and J usage is TRBJ2-7, with 7 bases fitting TRBD2. The ends lost 0 bases at V and 3 bases at J; junction bases unmatched: 5. Germline CDR1 and CDR2: LNHDA and SQIVND (reference sequence). This CDR3 has 15 amino acids. The CDR3 DNA is TGTGCCAGTAGTATAGATGCGGGAGCTGTCTACGAGCAGTACTTC. It translates to CASSIDAGAVYEQYF.

V is TRBV6-2 or TRBV6-3 and J is TRBJ2-7, with D possibly TRBD1 on 5 matching bases. CDR3 length: 16 residues. Trimming pared 0 bases from V and 0 bases from J, leaving 12 bases between. CDR1 is MNHEY, CDR2 SVGEGT, per germline. DNA of the CDR3: TGTGCCAGCAGTTACTCTCGAGACAGCCCCTCCTACGAGCAGTACTTC. Translation gives CASSYSRDSPSYEQYF.

V and J are TRBV6-6 and TRBJ1-6; possible D gene TRBD1, 6 bases. Germline assignment: CDR1 MNHNY and CDR2 SVGAGI (reference sequence). The CDR3 length is 16 residues. V was pared by 4 bases and J by 7 bases, with 17 bases between. The chain's CDR3 is CASSFPRGQQNSPLHF. The CDR3 DNA reads as TGTGCCAGCAGTTTCCCCCGCGGACAGCAAAATTCACCCCTCCACTTT.

J is TRBJ2-2 and V is TRBV30; 12 nucleotides line up with TRBD1. Trimming removed 4 bases from V and 6 bases from J; junction bases left unmatched: 9. The length of the CDR3 is 16 residues. The germline CDR1 and CDR2 sequences are GTSNPN and SVGIG (reference sequence). CDR3 coding DNA: TGTGCCTGGAAGGGCTCCGGGACAGGGGGCTCCGGGGAGCTGTTTTTT. It yields the protein CAWKGSGTGGSGELFF.

This clone was observed a few times. This chain connects TRBV19 to TRBJ1-2, with 7 bases lining up with TRBD1. From germline, CDR1 is LNHDA and CDR2 SQIVND (reference sequence). The CDR3 is 13 residues long. With 3 bases clipped from V and 4 bases from J, the junction kept 2 bases outside the gene matches. CDR3 bases: TGTGCCAGTAGTATTGGACAGGTCTATGGCTACACCTTC. The encoded protein is CASSIGQVYGYTF.

The rearrangement links TRBV4-2 to TRBJ2-4, with 7 positions matching TRBD2. J gave up 6 bases and V 0 bases, and 14 bases lay outside the gene matches. The CDR3 is 18 amino acids. Germline assignment: CDR1 LGHNA and CDR2 YNFKEQ. CDR3 nucleotide sequence: TGTGCCAGCAGCCAAGACATCGCAGGGAGGGTCGGGGGAAACATTCAGTACTTC. Protein sequence: CASSQDIAGRVGGNIQYF.

V and J are TRBV19 and TRBJ2-3; perhaps TRBD1 as D (6 bases). Germline CDR1 and CDR2: LNHDA and SQIVND (reference sequence). V was shortened by 10 bases and J by 2 bases, with 16 bases between the two germline ends. The CDR3 is made up of 14 amino acids. The CDR3 DNA reads as TGTGCCACCCGGGACAAGGGTTTCACAGATACGCAGTATTTT. Residues: CATRDKGFTDTQYF.

In DNA, the CDR3 is TGTGCCAGTAACCCCAGGGGAGCCTACAATGAGCAGTTCTTC. Translation gives CASNPRGAYNEQFF. This rearrangement joins TRBV19 to TRBJ2-1; D perhaps matches TRBD1 (6 bases). This CDR3 is 14 amino acids long. Trimming took 7 bases from V and 2 from J, leaving 12 bases between them. CDR1 LNHDA and CDR2 SQIVND come from the germline V gene (reference sequence).

The chain carries TRBV18 and TRBJ2-5; possible D gene TRBD2, 5 bases. With 3 bases removed from V and 2 bases from J, the gap between germline ends came to 7 bases. Per germline, CDR1 KGHSH and CDR2 LQKENI. The CDR3 contains 13 residues. The CDR3 nucleotides read TGTGCCAGCTCACCCTCGGGACAAGAGACCCAGTACTTC. Translation: CASSPSGQETQYF. Full variable domain (outside the CDR3, taken from reference TRBV18 and TRBJ2-5): NAGVMQNPRHLVRRRGQEARLRCSPMKGHSHVYWYRQLPEEGLKFMVYLQKENIIDESGMPKERFSAEFPKEGPSILRIQQVVRGDSAAYFCASSPSGQETQYFGPGTRLLVL.

V is TRBV11-2 and J is TRBJ1-1; maybe TRBD1 (6 bases). The germline gives CDR1 SGHAT, CDR2 FQNNGV. V shed 4 bases and J shed 4 bases, with 16 bases lying between them. CDR3 length equals 15 residues. DNA of the CDR3: TGTGCCAGCAGCTCCCAGGGGCGCCGGGGCACTGAAGCTTTCTTT. This gives the protein CASSSQGRRGTEAFF.

In its sample, this clone was seen a few times. The chain uses TRBV18 and TRBJ1-4, with 9 bases that match TRBD1. V was clipped by 4 bases and J by 3 bases; unmatched bases: 9. This CDR3 is built from 17 residues. The V gene's germline CDR1 is KGHSH and CDR2 LQKENI. CDR3 sequence (DNA): TGTGCCAGCTCACAAAGACCCGACAGGGGGGCTAATGAAAAACTGTTTTTT. Translated: CASSQRPDRGANEKLFF. Full variable domain (remainder filled in from reference TRBV18 and TRBJ1-4): NAGVMQNPRHLVRRRGQEARLRCSPMKGHSHVYWYRQLPEEGLKFMVYLQKENIIDESGMPKERFSAEFPKEGPSILRIQQVVRGDSAAYFCASSQRPDRGANEKLFFGSGTQLSVL.